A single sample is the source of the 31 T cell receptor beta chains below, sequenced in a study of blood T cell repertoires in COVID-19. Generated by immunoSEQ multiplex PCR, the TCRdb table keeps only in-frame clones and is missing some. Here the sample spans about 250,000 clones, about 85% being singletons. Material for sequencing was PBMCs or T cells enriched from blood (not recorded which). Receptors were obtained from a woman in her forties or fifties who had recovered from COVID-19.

CDR3 DNA sequence: TGTGCCAGCAGCCGAGGGACAGGGCGCAATGAGCAGTTCTTC. It codes for CASSRGTGRNEQFF. V gene TRBV3-1 (or the pseudogene TRBV3-2) combines with J gene TRBJ2-1; 9 bases are a match to TRBD1. V gave up 4 bases and J gave up 6 bases; unmatched junction bases: 4. Germline V gene sequence: CDR1 LGHDT, CDR2 YNNKEL (reference sequence). The CDR3 extends over 14 amino acids.

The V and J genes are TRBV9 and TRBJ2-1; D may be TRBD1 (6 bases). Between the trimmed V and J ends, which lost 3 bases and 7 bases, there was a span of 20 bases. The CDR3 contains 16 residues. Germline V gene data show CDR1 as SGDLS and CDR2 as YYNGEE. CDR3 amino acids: CASSEKEGGRGNEQFF. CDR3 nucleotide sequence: TGTGCCAGCAGCGAAAAAGAAGGGGGTAGGGGAAATGAGCAGTTCTTC.

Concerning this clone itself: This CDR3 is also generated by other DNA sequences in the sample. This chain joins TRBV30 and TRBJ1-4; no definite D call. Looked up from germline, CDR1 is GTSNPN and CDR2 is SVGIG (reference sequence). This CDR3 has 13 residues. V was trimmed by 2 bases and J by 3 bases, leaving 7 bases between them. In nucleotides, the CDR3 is TGTGCCTGGAGTCGGGGTTCTAATGAAAAACTGTTTTTT. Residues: CAWSRGSNEKLFF. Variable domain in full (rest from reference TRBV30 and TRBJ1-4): SQTIHQWPATLVQPVGSPLSLECTVEGTSNPNLYWYRQAAGRGLQLLFYSVGIGQISSEVPQNLSASRPQDRQFILSSKKLLLSDSGFYLCAWSRGSNEKLFFGSGTQLSVL.

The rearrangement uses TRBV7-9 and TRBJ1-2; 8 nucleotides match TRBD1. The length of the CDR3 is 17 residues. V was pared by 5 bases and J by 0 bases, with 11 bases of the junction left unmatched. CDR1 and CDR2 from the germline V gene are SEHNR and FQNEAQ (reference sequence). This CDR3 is CASSRPGTGDSNYGYTF. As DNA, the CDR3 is TGTGCCAGCAGCCGACCGGGGACAGGCGATTCTAACTATGGCTACACCTTC.

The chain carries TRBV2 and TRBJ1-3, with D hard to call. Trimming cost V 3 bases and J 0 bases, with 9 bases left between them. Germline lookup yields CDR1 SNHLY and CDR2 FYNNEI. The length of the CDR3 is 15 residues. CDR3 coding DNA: TGTGCCAGCAGTGACACGGACTTCTCTGGAAACACCATATATTTT. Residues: CASSDTDFSGNTIYF.

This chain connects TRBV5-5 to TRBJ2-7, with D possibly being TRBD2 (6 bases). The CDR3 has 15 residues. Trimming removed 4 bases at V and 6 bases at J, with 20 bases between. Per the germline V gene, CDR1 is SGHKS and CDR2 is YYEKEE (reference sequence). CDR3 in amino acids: CASSPVPREQLEQYF. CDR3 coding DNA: TGTGCCAGCAGCCCCGTCCCCCGGGAGCAACTCGAGCAGTACTTC. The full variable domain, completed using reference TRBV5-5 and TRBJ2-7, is DAGVTQSPTHLIKTRGQQVTLRCSPISGHKSVSWYQQVLGQGPQFIFQYYEKEERGRGNFPDRFSARQFPNYSSELNVNALLLGDSALYLCASSPVPREQLEQYFGPGTRLTVT.

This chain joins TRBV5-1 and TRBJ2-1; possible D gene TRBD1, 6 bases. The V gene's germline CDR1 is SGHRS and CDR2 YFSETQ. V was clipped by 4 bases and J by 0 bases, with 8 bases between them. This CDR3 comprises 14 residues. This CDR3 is CASSTGSSYNEQFF. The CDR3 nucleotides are TGCGCCAGCAGCACAGGGAGCTCCTACAATGAGCAGTTCTTC.

The CDR3 region is CASGRDTGISQPQHF. CDR3 nucleotide sequence: TGTGCCAGCGGCCGGGACACAGGGATATCTCAGCCCCAGCATTTT. V usage is TRBV2 and J usage is TRBJ1-5, with D possibly being TRBD1 (6 bases). Germline CDR1 SNHLY, CDR2 FYNNEI. CDR3 length: 15 amino acids. Trimming left V 8 bases short and J 6 bases short, with 20 bases between. The entire variable domain, with the rest obtained from reference TRBV2 and TRBJ1-5, is as follows: EPEVTQTPSHQVTQMGQEVILRCVPISNHLYFYWYRQILGQKVEFLVSFYNNEISEKSEIFDDQFSVERPDGSNFTLKIRSTKLEDSAMYFCASGRDTGISQPQHFGDGTRLSIL.

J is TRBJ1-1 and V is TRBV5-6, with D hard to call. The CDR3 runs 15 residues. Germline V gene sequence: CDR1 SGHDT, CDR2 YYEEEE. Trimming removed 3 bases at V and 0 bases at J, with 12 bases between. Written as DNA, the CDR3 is TGTGCCAGCAGCTGGATCGGGGAGCTGAACACTGAAGCTTTCTTT. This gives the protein CASSWIGELNTEAFF.

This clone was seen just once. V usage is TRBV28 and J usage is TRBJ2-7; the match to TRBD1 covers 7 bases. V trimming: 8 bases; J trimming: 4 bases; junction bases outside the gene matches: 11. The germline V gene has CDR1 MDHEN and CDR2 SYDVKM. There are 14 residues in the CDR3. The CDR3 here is CASRPGQKSYEQYF. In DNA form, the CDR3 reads TGTGCCAGCCGCCCGGGACAGAAGTCATACGAGCAGTACTTC.

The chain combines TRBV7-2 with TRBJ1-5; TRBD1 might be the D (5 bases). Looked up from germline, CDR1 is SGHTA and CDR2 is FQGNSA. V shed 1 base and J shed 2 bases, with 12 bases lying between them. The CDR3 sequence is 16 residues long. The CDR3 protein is CASSLGAGLGNQPQHF. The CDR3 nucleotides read TGTGCCAGCAGCTTAGGGGCAGGGCTTGGCAATCAGCCCCAGCATTTT. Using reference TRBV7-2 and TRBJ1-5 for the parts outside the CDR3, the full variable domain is GAGVSQSPSNKVTEKGKDVELRCDPISGHTALYWYRQSLGQGLEFLIYFQGNSAPDKSGLPSDRFSAERTGGSVSTLTIQRTQQEDSAVYLCASSLGAGLGNQPQHFGDGTRLSIL.

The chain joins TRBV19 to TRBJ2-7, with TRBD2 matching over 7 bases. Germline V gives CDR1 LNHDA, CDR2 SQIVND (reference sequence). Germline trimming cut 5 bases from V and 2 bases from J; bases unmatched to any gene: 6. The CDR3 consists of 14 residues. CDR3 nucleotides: TGTGCCAGTAGTTGGGCTAGCGGAACCTACGAGCAGTACTTC. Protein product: CASSWASGTYEQYF.

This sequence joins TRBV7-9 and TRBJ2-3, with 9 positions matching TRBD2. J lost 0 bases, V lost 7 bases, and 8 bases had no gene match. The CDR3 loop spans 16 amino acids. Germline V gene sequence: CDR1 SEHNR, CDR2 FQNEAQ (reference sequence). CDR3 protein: CASIVSSGISTDTQYF. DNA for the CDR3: TGTGCCAGCATCGTCTCTAGCGGGATCAGCACAGATACGCAGTATTTT.

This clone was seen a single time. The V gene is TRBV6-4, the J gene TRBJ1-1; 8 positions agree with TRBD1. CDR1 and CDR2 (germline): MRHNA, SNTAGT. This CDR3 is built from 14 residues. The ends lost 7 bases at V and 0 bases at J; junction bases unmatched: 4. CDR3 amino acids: CASKMDRVNTEAFF. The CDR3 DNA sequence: TGTGCCAGCAAGATGGACAGGGTGAACACTGAAGCTTTCTTT.

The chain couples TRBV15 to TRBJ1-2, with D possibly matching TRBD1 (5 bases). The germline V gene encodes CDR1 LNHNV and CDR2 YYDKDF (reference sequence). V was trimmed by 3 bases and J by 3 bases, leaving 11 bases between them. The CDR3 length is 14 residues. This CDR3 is CATSSRDLDYGYTF. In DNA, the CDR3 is TGTGCCACCAGCAGCAGGGATCTTGACTATGGCTACACCTTC. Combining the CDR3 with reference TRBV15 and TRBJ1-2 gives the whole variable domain DAMVIQNPRYQVTQFGKPVTLSCSQTLNHNVMYWYQQKSSQAPKLLFHYYDKDFNNEADTPDNFQSRRPNTSFCFLDIRSPGLGDTAMYLCATSSRDLDYGYTFGSGTRLTVV.

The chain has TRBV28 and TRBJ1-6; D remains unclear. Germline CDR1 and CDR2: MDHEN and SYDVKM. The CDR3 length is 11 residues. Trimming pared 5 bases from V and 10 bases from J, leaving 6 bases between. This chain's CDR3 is CASSQWSPLHF. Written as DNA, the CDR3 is TGTGCCAGCAGTCAGTGGTCACCCCTCCACTTT. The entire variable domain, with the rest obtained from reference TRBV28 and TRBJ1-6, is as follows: DVKVTQSSRYLVKRTGEKVFLECVQDMDHENMFWYRQDPGLGLRLIYFSYDVKMKEKGDIPEGYSVSREKKERFSLILESASTNQTSMYLCASSQWSPLHFGNGTRLTVT.

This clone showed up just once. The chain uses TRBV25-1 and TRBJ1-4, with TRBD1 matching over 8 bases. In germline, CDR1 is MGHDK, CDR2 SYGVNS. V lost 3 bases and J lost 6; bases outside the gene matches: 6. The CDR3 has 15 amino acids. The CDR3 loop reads CASSDLDRDDEKLFF. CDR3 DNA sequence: TGTGCCAGCAGTGACCTGGACAGGGACGATGAAAAACTGTTTTTT.

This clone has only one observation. The CDR3 DNA sequence: TGTGCCAGCAGTTTTCCCTCAGGGGCCACGAACACTGAAGCTTTCTTT. Protein sequence: CASSFPSGATNTEAFF. The genes are TRBV28 and TRBJ1-1; TRBD1 is a possible D gene (6 bases). The V gene lost 3 bases and the J gene lost 1 base, with 15 bases spanning the gap. This CDR3 has 16 amino acids. CDR1 MDHEN and CDR2 SYDVKM come from the germline V gene.

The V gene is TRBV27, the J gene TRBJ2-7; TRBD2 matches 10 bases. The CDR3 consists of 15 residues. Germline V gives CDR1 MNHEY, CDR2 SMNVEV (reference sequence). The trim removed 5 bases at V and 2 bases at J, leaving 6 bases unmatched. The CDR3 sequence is CASSLEREGPYEQYF. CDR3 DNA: TGTGCCAGCAGTCTTGAGCGGGAGGGGCCCTACGAGCAGTACTTC.

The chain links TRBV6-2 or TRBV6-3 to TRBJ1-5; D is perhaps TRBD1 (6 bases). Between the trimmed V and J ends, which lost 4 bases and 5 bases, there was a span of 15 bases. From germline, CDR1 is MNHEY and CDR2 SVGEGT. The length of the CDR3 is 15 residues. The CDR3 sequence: CASSSTGTYHQPQHF. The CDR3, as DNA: TGTGCCAGCAGTTCCACCGGGACATACCATCAGCCCCAGCATTTT.

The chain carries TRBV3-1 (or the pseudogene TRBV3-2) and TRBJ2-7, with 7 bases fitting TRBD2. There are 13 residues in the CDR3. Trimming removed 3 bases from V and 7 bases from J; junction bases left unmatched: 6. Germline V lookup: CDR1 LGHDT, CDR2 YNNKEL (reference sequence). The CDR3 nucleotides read TGTGCCAGCAGCCACACACTGGGGGGGGAGCAGTACTTC. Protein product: CASSHTLGGEQYF.

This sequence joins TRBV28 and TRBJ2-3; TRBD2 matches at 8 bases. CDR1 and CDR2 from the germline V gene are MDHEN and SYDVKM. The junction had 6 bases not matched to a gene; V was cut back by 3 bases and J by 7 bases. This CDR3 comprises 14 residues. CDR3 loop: CASSFSGRANTQYF. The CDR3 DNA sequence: TGTGCCAGCAGTTTTTCCGGGAGGGCAAATACGCAGTATTTT.

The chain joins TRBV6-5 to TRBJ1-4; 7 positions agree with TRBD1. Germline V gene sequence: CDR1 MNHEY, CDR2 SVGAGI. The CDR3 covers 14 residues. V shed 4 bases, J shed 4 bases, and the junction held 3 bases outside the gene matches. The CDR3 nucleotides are TGTGCCAGCAGTTCCCGACAGGGTAATGAAAAACTGTTTTTT. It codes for CASSSRQGNEKLFF.

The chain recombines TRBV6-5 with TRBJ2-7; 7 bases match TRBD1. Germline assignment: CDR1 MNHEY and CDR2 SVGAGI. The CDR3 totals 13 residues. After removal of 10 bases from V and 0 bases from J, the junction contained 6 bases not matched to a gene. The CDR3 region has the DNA TGTGCCATAGGGACAGAGACCTCCTACGAGCAGTACTTC. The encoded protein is CAIGTETSYEQYF.

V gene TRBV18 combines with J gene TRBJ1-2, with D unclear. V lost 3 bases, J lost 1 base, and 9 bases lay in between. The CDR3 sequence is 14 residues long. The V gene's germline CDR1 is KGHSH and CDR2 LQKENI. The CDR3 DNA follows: TGTGCCAGCTCACCGAGGACTGGTAACTATGGCTACACCTTC. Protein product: CASSPRTGNYGYTF.

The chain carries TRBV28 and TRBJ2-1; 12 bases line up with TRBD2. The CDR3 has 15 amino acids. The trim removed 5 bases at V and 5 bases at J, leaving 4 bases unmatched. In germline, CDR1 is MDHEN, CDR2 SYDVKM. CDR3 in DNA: TGTGCCAGCAGTCGACTAGCGGGAGAGGACAATGAGCAGTTCTTC. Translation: CASSRLAGEDNEQFF.

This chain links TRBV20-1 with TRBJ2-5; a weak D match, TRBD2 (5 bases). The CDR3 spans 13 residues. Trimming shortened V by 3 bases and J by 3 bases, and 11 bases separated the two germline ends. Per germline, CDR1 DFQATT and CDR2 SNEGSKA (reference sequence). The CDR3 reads CSASRGPKETQYF. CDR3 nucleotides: TGCAGTGCTAGTCGAGGGCCAAAAGAGACCCAGTACTTC.

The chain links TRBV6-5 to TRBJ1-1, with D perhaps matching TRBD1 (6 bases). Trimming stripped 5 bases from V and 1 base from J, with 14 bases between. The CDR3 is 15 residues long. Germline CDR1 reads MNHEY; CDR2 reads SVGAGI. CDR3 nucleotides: TGTGCCAGCAGTCCGGACAGACCTCGGAACACTGAAGCTTTCTTT. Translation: CASSPDRPRNTEAFF.

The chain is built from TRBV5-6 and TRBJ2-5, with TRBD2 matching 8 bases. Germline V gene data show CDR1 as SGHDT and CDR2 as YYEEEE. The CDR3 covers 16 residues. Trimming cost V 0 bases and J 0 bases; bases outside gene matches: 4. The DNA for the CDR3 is TGTGCCAGCAGCTTGGGACTAGCGAGAAACCAAGAGACCCAGTACTTC. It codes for CASSLGLARNQETQYF.

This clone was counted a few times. The CDR3 sequence is CASSYSNRGGSPLHF. The CDR3 DNA is TGTGCCAGCAGTTACTCGAACAGGGGAGGCTCACCCCTCCACTTT. This chain uses TRBV6-5 with TRBJ1-6, with 7 bases that match TRBD1. J gave up 10 bases and V 0 bases, and 6 bases lay outside the gene matches. The CDR3 runs 15 residues. Germline CDR1 is MNHEY and CDR2 is SVGAGI.

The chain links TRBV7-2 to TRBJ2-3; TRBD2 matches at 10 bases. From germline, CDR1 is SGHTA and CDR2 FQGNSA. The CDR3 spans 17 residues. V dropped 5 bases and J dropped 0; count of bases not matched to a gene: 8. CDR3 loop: CASSPTRAGGSTDTQYF. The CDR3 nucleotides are TGTGCCAGCAGCCCGACACGAGCGGGAGGGAGCACAGATACGCAGTATTTT.